Sequencing of this TCR beta chain was carried out in a study of blood T cell repertoires in COVID-19. About the research overall: In each case, the material was cDNA or gDNA derived from T cells, B-cell-depleted T cells, or PBMCs.

Participant-reported clinical history was the basis for cohort assignment. All recovered Cohort 3 donors got two negative PCRs, got clearance, or saw symptom resolution. In the source study's methods: How many nucleated cells were present was estimated from reference gene primer amplification. Method: immunoSEQ multiplex PCR; TCRdb's copy keeps in-frame clones and lacks some. That table furnishes V, J and clone size, whereas the DNA furnished D and trimming. The data show some 210,000 clones, about 81% seen once. Germline V lookup: CDR1 SGHTA, CDR2 FQGTGA. V lost 5 bases and J lost 4; bases outside the gene matches: 8. This CDR3 spans 15 amino acids.

The receptor was isolated from a man aged 40-50 years who had recovered from COVID-19. The sample comprised PBMCs or T cells enriched from blood (not recorded which). V and J are TRBV7-3 and TRBJ2-1; 7 nucleotides agree with TRBD1. The CDR3 region is CASSHDRDSYNEQFF. CDR3 DNA sequence: TGTGCCAGCAGCCATGACCGGGACAGTTACAATGAGCAGTTCTTC.